The next 9 T cell receptor beta chains were all read from a single sample in a study of blood T cell repertoires in COVID-19 (dated by TCRdb to the early 2020s). The method behind the library was the immunoSEQ multiplex PCR assay. Drawn from immuneACCESS, this table holds only the in-frame rearrangements with V and J called that TCRdb kept. Clones are partly lost; checked studies trace under half to an unresolved V gene and leave the rest unexplained. The sample yields some 150,000 clones; around 89% were counted once. Roughly 15% of the sample goes to the ten largest clones. The sample was peripheral blood. All receptors derive from a woman aged 40 to 50 with acute or convalescent COVID-19.

The chain is built from TRBV5-6 and TRBJ1-1; the D is unclear. The CDR3 is 12 residues long. V was clipped by 3 bases and J by 3 bases, with 6 bases between them. Per germline, CDR1 SGHDT and CDR2 YYEEEE. The DNA for the CDR3 is TGTGCCAGCAGCTCCGGGGACACTGAAGCTTTCTTT. It codes for CASSSGDTEAFF.

The chain's CDR3 is CASSLFQGASTDTQYF. The CDR3 region has the DNA TGTGCCAGCAGTTTATTTCAGGGGGCCAGCACAGATACGCAGTATTTT. J is TRBJ2-3 and V is TRBV28; 8 positions match TRBD1. With V trimmed by 1 base and J by 0 bases, 3 bases remained unmatched. This CDR3 comprises 16 residues. Per germline, CDR1 MDHEN and CDR2 SYDVKM.

The chain couples TRBV28 to TRBJ2-1, with TRBD1 matching 9 bases. The CDR3 contains 14 residues. Per germline, CDR1 MDHEN and CDR2 SYDVKM. J lost 6 bases, V lost 7 bases, and 7 bases had no gene match. The CDR3 bases are TGTGCCAGCAATGGACAGGGGAGGTCCAATGAGCAGTTCTTC. This codes for CASNGQGRSNEQFF.

The rearrangement joins TRBV25-1 to TRBJ1-2; a possible D gene is TRBD1 (5 bases). Germline assignment: CDR1 MGHDK and CDR2 SYGVNS. The CDR3 consists of 14 residues. V gave up 2 bases and J gave up 6 bases, with 13 bases separating them. CDR3 residues: CASSETETANGYTF. The CDR3, as DNA: TGTGCCAGCAGTGAAACAGAGACAGCTAATGGCTACACCTTC.

This chain links TRBV3-1 (or the pseudogene TRBV3-2) with TRBJ2-1; maybe TRBD1 (5 bases). The germline V gene encodes CDR1 LGHDT and CDR2 YNNKEL (reference sequence). Trimming took off 0 bases at V and 7 bases at J, with 10 bases between the two ends. The length of the CDR3 is 14 residues. Here the CDR3 reads CASSQDPRVNEQFF. The DNA of the CDR3 is TGTGCCAGCAGCCAAGATCCCAGGGTAAATGAGCAGTTCTTC.

The J gene is TRBJ1-4, the V gene TRBV28; 9 bases match TRBD1. CDR1 and CDR2 (germline): MDHEN, SYDVKM. With V trimmed by 5 bases and J by 3 bases, 4 bases remained unmatched. The CDR3 has 15 amino acids. The CDR3 nucleotides read TGTGCCAGCAGTCGAGGACAGGGGCCTAATGAAAAACTGTTTTTT. It is translated as CASSRGQGPNEKLFF.

The J gene is TRBJ2-7, the V gene TRBV10-3, with 8 bases lining up with TRBD1. This CDR3 has 15 residues. The germline gives CDR1 ENHRY, CDR2 SYGVKD. With 6 bases clipped from V and 5 bases from J, the junction kept 12 bases outside the gene matches. The CDR3 loop is CAIRTIDPTGDEQYF. CDR3 DNA sequence: TGTGCCATCAGAACGATCGACCCGACAGGGGACGAGCAGTACTTC.

The chain recombines TRBV5-4 with TRBJ2-2, with TRBD2 matching 8 bases. Looked up from germline, CDR1 is SGHNT and CDR2 is YYREEE (reference sequence). J lost 3 bases, V lost 4 bases, and 11 bases had no gene match. The CDR3 runs 17 residues. Written as DNA, the CDR3 is TGTGCCAGCAGCCCCTCGGGAGCGGGGGCCTACACCGGGGAGCTGTTTTTT. Translating it yields CASSPSGAGAYTGELFF.

The chain's CDR3 is CASSTDRGSYEQYF. The CDR3 nucleotides are TGTGCCAGCAGCACTGACAGGGGGTCCTACGAGCAGTACTTC. The chain joins TRBV7-2 to TRBJ2-7, with 9 positions matching TRBD1. Per the germline V gene, CDR1 is SGHTA and CDR2 is FQGNSA. CDR3 length equals 14 residues. Trimming removed 5 bases from V and 1 base from J; junction bases left unmatched: 3.